This T cell receptor (beta chain) was observed in a study of blood T cells in healthy people across ages. It was with a sample-barcoded 5' primer and a J-beta primer mix that a second PCR of about 7 to 12 cycles was run. One entry per CDR3 protein results from TCRdb running MiXCR on the 5' RACE reads. This table holds under 2 million distinct CDR3 sequences, around 35% found once. The CDR3 runs 11 residues. Trimming shortened V by 6 bases and J by 6 bases, and 8 bases separated the two germline ends. Input material: blood. This TCR was recovered from a woman between 25 and 40 years old in good health. The chain is built from TRBV12-3 or TRBV12-4 and TRBJ1-2; D gene uncertain. In DNA, the CDR3 is TGTGCCAGCAGGACGAAAAATGGCTACACCTTC. Its protein is CASRTKNGYTF.